This T cell receptor (beta chain) was recorded in a study of blood T cell repertoires in COVID-19. CDR3 length equals 12 residues. Germline V gene data show CDR1 as KGHSH and CDR2 as LQKENI. V lost 4 bases, J lost 4 bases, and 7 bases lay in between. In this sample, this clone turned up a few times. Assay used: immunoSEQ multiplex PCR; TCRdb lists only in-frame clones, some missing. This table holds more than 150,000 clones, 80% to 90% found once. The study recruited people aged roughly 18 to 89 years across around 23 US areas. The material sequenced was PBMCs or T cells enriched from blood (not recorded which). The V gene is TRBV18, the J gene TRBJ2-5; D is perhaps TRBD2 (5 bases). The source is a man aged 35-49 years who had recovered from COVID-19. The CDR3: CASSLAGETQYF. The CDR3 coding sequence is TGTGCCAGCTCACTGGCGGGAGAGACCCAGTACTTC.